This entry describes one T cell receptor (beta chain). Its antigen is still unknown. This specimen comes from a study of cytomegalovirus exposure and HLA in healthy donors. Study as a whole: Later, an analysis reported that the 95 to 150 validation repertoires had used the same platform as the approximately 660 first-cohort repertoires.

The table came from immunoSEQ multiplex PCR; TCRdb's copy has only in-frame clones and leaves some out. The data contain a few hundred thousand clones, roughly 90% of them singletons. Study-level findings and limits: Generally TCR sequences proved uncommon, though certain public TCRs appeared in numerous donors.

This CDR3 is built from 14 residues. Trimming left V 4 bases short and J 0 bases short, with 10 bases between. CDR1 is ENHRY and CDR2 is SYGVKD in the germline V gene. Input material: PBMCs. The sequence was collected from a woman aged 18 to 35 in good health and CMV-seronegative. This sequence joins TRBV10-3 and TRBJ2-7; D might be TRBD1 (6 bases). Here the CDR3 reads CAISGNRDSYEQYF. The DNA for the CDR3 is TGTGCCATCAGTGGGAACAGGGACTCCTACGAGCAGTACTTC.